This passage covers 25 T cell receptor beta chains from one sample sequenced in a study of cytomegalovirus exposure and HLA in healthy donors (dated by TCRdb to about 2017). Libraries were prepared through the immunoSEQ multiplex PCR assay. For the multiplex PCR, a mixture combining 60 forward primers for TCR Vbeta segments and 13 reverse primers for TCR Jbeta segments was used. TCRdb re-hosts the immuneACCESS table, in-frame sequences only. Its copies lack some clones; in the studies checked, an unresolved V gene accounts for under half of them, and the cause for the rest is not known. The table for this sample lists some 120,000 clones; more than 60% of them were counted only once. The ten most abundant clones make up roughly 3.6% of the sample. The sequencing input was PBMCs. The receptors derive from a man under 40 in good health and CMV-seronegative.

The J gene is TRBJ1-3, the V gene TRBV5-1, with D possibly TRBD1 on 5 matching bases. The germline gives CDR1 SGHRS, CDR2 YFSETQ. There are 16 residues in the CDR3. V was shortened by 0 bases and J by 4 bases, with 14 bases between the two germline ends. In DNA form, the CDR3 reads TGCGCCAGCAGCTTGGCGGGGGGACGCCAGGGAAACACCATATATTTT. Protein product: CASSLAGGRQGNTIYF.

The chain employs TRBV9 and TRBJ1-2, with D unresolved. The CDR3 is made up of 16 amino acids. Germline V lookup: CDR1 SGDLS, CDR2 YYNGEE. Trimming removed 6 bases from V and 7 bases from J, with 25 bases in between. The CDR3 sequence: CASTLGLAAPTSGYTF. The CDR3, as DNA: TGTGCCAGCACCCTAGGACTGGCAGCCCCAACTTCTGGCTACACCTTC.

This chain links TRBV28 with TRBJ1-3; D unresolved. The CDR3 totals 12 residues. V gave up 6 bases and J gave up 4 bases, with 7 bases separating them. The germline CDR1 and CDR2 sequences are MDHEN and SYDVKM. CDR3 nucleotide sequence: TGTGCCAGCAGCCTGACAGGAAACACCATATATTTT. Translating it yields CASSLTGNTIYF.

A word on this clone: Other nucleotide sequences in the sample specify the same CDR3. The chain recombines TRBV7-2 with TRBJ1-5, with unresolved D. With 1 base removed from V and 5 bases from J, the gap between germline ends came to 6 bases. The CDR3 totals 13 residues. Germline assignment: CDR1 SGHTA and CDR2 FQGNSA. CDR3 DNA: TGTGCCAGCAGCTTAGATCGCGATCAGCCCCAGCATTTT. Translating gives CASSLDRDQPQHF.

This clone has a handful of counts. V gene TRBV5-8 combines with J gene TRBJ1-1; D might be TRBD1 (6 bases). The germline V and J ends were trimmed by 5 bases and 10 bases, with 18 bases remaining between them. CDR3 length: 13 residues. Germline loops: CDR1 SGHTS, CDR2 YDEGEE. The CDR3 loop is CASRLQGELAAFF. Here the CDR3 DNA reads TGTGCCAGCAGATTACAGGGTGAGTTGGCAGCTTTCTTT.

This chain uses TRBV27 with TRBJ2-5, with D uncertain. The end of the DNA aligns better with TRBJ2-7, so the J call may be wrong. The germline gives CDR1 MNHEY, CDR2 SMNVEV (reference sequence). The CDR3 covers 13 residues. The CDR3 sequence is CASSLPSSYEQYF. CDR3 coding DNA: TGTGCCAGCAGTTTACCGAGTTCCTACGAGCAGTACTTC.

This clone came up a few times. The genes are TRBV7-9 and TRBJ2-7; 8 bases agree with TRBD1. CDR3 length: 14 residues. The V segment lost 5 bases and the J segment 5 bases; nucleotides outside the gene matches: 8. Germline-derived CDR1 and CDR2 are SEHNR and FQNEAQ (reference sequence). CDR3 sequence reads: CASSPTDRAHEQYF. Here the CDR3 DNA reads TGTGCCAGCAGCCCGACGGACAGGGCCCACGAGCAGTACTTC.

The V gene is TRBV5-1, the J gene TRBJ2-3; 10 bases fit TRBD2. V lost 2 bases to trimming and J lost 5 bases; unmatched junction nucleotides: 2. CDR3 length: 14 residues. Germline values: CDR1 SGHRS, CDR2 YFSETQ. In DNA, the CDR3 is TGCGCCAGCAGCTTAACTAGCGGGGAAGATACGCAGTATTTT. It codes for CASSLTSGEDTQYF. Complete variable domain (other parts from reference TRBV5-1 and TRBJ2-3): KAGVTQTPRYLIKTRGQQVTLSCSPISGHRSVSWYQQTPGQGLQFLFEYFSETQRNKGNFPGRFSGRQFSNSRSEMNVSTLELGDSALYLCASSLTSGEDTQYFGPGTRLTVL.

The rearrangement uses TRBV2 and TRBJ2-7; 8 nucleotides agree with TRBD1. In germline, CDR1 is SNHLY, CDR2 FYNNEI. J was trimmed by 3 bases and V by 4 bases; bases with no gene match: 11. The CDR3 has 16 amino acids. The CDR3 is CASSVGPGQAFYEQYF. The CDR3 coding sequence is TGTGCCAGCAGTGTAGGGCCGGGACAGGCCTTCTACGAGCAGTACTTC.

This clone has a handful of counts. J is TRBJ1-1 and V is TRBV6-6; D perhaps matches TRBD1 (6 bases). V was cut by 0 bases and J by 2 bases, with 10 bases left in between. This CDR3 comprises 15 residues. Germline V CDR1 and CDR2: MNHNY, SVGAGI (reference sequence). DNA of the CDR3: TGTGCCAGCAGTTACTCGAGACAGGTAAACACTGAAGCTTTCTTT. This codes for CASSYSRQVNTEAFF.

CDR3 loop: CASSADRGLAGYTF. The CDR3 region has the DNA TGTGCCAGCAGCGCAGACAGGGGGCTTGCTGGCTACACCTTC. The V and J genes are TRBV7-8 and TRBJ1-2, with TRBD1 matching 10 bases. The CDR3 consists of 14 residues. The V segment lost 5 bases and the J segment 7 bases; nucleotides outside the gene matches: 7. Germline CDR1 SGHVS, CDR2 FQNEAQ.

The V call is TRBV28, the J call TRBJ1-2; D possibly corresponds to TRBD1 (6 bases). V lost 1 base and J lost 3, with 9 bases in between. CDR3 length: 14 amino acids. CDR1 and CDR2 from the germline V gene are MDHEN and SYDVKM. CDR3 sequence: CASSLSDSYYGYTF. DNA of the CDR3: TGTGCCAGCAGTTTATCGGACAGCTACTATGGCTACACCTTC.

V and J are TRBV18 and TRBJ1-5, with TRBD1 matching over 7 bases. Per germline, CDR1 KGHSH and CDR2 LQKENI. V lost 3 bases to trimming and J lost 7 bases; unmatched junction nucleotides: 3. This CDR3 region has 13 residues. In DNA, the CDR3 is TGTGCCAGCTCACCGAACAGGGGACAGCCCCAGCATTTT. The encoded protein is CASSPNRGQPQHF.

V and J are TRBV11-2 and TRBJ2-5; 10 nucleotides agree with TRBD1. J gave up 5 bases and V 4 bases, and 7 bases lay outside the gene matches. This CDR3 has 15 amino acids. Germline V gives CDR1 SGHAT, CDR2 FQNNGV. Written as DNA, the CDR3 is TGTGCCAGCAGCTCAACGACAGGGGGCAGTGAGACCCAGTACTTC. It is translated as CASSSTTGGSETQYF.

In the case of this clone: Additional DNA sequences in this sample encode the identical CDR3. The gene calls are TRBV4-3 and TRBJ1-1; D is unclear. Trimming removed 0 bases from V and 5 bases from J, with 19 bases in between. Germline V gene data show CDR1 as LGHNA and CDR2 as YSLEER. This CDR3 is built from 17 residues. The CDR3 loop is CASSQDISGSPNTEAFF. CDR3 nucleotides: TGCGCCAGCAGCCAAGATATTTCGGGGAGTCCGAATACTGAAGCTTTCTTT.

This sequence joins TRBV4-2 and TRBJ1-2, with 9 positions matching TRBD1. Germline values: CDR1 LGHNA, CDR2 YNFKEQ. The V segment lost 0 bases and the J segment 4 bases; nucleotides outside the gene matches: 6. This CDR3 has 16 amino acids. The CDR3 DNA reads as TGTGCCAGCAGCCAAGATAGACAGGGGGAGAGCTATGGCTACACCTTC. It is translated as CASSQDRQGESYGYTF.

This chain connects TRBV7-9 to TRBJ1-2, with D perhaps matching TRBD1 (6 bases). The CDR3 totals 10 residues. Germline V CDR1 and CDR2: SEHNR, FQNEAQ (reference sequence). This chain's CDR3 is CGAGDYGYTF. Written as DNA, the CDR3 is TGTGGCGCAGGGGACTATGGCTACACCTTC. The complete variable domain, with remaining parts taken from reference TRBV7-9 and TRBJ1-2, reads DTGVSQNPRHKITKRGQNVTFRCDPISEHNRLYWYRQTLGQGPEFLTYFQNEAQLEKSRLLSDRFSAERPKGSFSTLEIQRTEQGDSAMYLCGAGDYGYTFGSGTRLTVV.

The rearrangement joins TRBV29-1 to TRBJ2-3; 12 bases line up with TRBD2. V lost 0 bases and J lost 0; bases outside the gene matches: 7. This CDR3 region has 18 residues. From germline, CDR1 is SQVTM and CDR2 ANQGSEA. The DNA for the CDR3 is TGCAGCGTTGAAGACCGGCTAGCGGGAGGGGCAAGCACAGATACGCAGTATTTT. It is translated as CSVEDRLAGGASTDTQYF.

This clone has a handful of counts. The J gene is TRBJ1-2, the V gene TRBV25-1; 9 bases fit TRBD1. The CDR3 sequence is 18 residues long. Germline lookup yields CDR1 MGHDK and CDR2 SYGVNS. V lost 2 bases to trimming and J lost 5 bases; unmatched junction nucleotides: 15. The DNA of the CDR3 is TGTGCCAGCAGTGAACCTCCGGGACAGGGTGTCGGAGGATATGGCTACACCTTC. Amino acid sequence: CASSEPPGQGVGGYGYTF.

The V gene is TRBV10-3, the J gene TRBJ1-1, with TRBD1 as a possible D gene (5 bases). CDR1 is ENHRY and CDR2 is SYGVKD in the germline V gene. The CDR3 is made up of 15 amino acids. Trimming shortened V by 10 bases and J by 0 bases, and 18 bases separated the two germline ends. The CDR3 is CATGGAVPMNTEAFF. DNA for the CDR3: TGTGCCACCGGGGGAGCAGTCCCGATGAACACTGAAGCTTTCTTT.

The chain is built from TRBV9 and TRBJ2-7; D remains ambiguous. CDR1 is SGDLS, CDR2 YYNGEE, per germline. Trimming stripped 4 bases from V and 0 bases from J, with 14 bases between. The CDR3 runs 15 residues. This chain's CDR3 is CASSQMGSSSYEQYF. CDR3 DNA: TGTGCCAGCAGCCAAATGGGCAGTAGCTCCTACGAGCAGTACTTC.

V is TRBV4-2 and J is TRBJ2-7; 7 bases map to TRBD1. CDR3 length equals 15 residues. The J segment lost 2 bases and the V segment lost 4 bases, leaving 8 bases of the junction unmatched. Germline V gene sequence: CDR1 LGHNA, CDR2 YNFKEQ. CDR3 amino acids: CASSPREGATYEQYF. In nucleotides, the CDR3 is TGTGCCAGCAGCCCGCGAGAGGGGGCTACCTACGAGCAGTACTTC.

The chain is built from TRBV9 and TRBJ2-2, with 15 bases matching TRBD2. The germline V gene has CDR1 SGDLS and CDR2 YYNGEE. V shed 4 bases, J shed 7 bases, and the junction held 11 bases outside the gene matches. The CDR3 length is 18 residues. Here the CDR3 reads CASSPRTSGRAMGGELFF. In DNA, the CDR3 is TGTGCCAGCAGCCCGCGGACTAGCGGGAGGGCCATGGGCGGGGAGCTGTTTTTT.

V and J are TRBV2 and TRBJ1-2; TRBD1 is a possible D gene (5 bases). The CDR3 covers 17 residues. Germline V CDR1 and CDR2: SNHLY, FYNNEI. Between the trimmed V and J ends, which lost 8 bases and 0 bases, there was a span of 22 bases. Written as DNA, the CDR3 is TGTGCCAGCTTGGGGGGAGGACACCCCACTGCTAACTATGGCTACACCTTC. Amino acids: CASLGGGHPTANYGYTF.

The sample holds a few counts of this clone. The chain recombines TRBV6-1 with TRBJ1-2; D possibly corresponds to TRBD1 (6 bases). Per germline, CDR1 MNHNS and CDR2 SASEGT. The ends were cut back, 4 bases at V and 8 bases at J, with 14 bases in the middle. The CDR3 loop spans 13 amino acids. CDR3 sequence (DNA): TGTGCCAGCAGTGTTCGACAGGCCGGGGGCTACACCTTC. Translating gives CASSVRQAGGYTF.